Presented here are 32 T cell receptor beta chains from one specimen sequenced in a study of OX40 agonist ivuxolimab in advanced cancers. Data came from immunoSEQ multiplex PCR; TCRdb stores just in-frame clones and leaves some out. In the table there are about 88,000 clones, approximately 85% of which are singletons. Material: CD4+ or CD8+ T cells sorted from blood, obtained in a trial of the OX40 agonist ivuxolimab. The receptors were sampled from an adult with an advanced solid tumor such as melanoma, head and neck, liver or kidney cancer.

A single count supports this clone. The gene calls are TRBV5-1 and TRBJ2-2, with TRBD1 matching 8 bases. Germline loops: CDR1 SGHRS, CDR2 YFSETQ. Trimming cost V 0 bases and J 1 base; bases outside gene matches: 2. This CDR3 region has 16 residues. The CDR3 sequence: CASSLAGTGNTGELFF. CDR3 in DNA: TGCGCCAGCAGCTTGGCAGGGACAGGGAACACCGGGGAGCTGTTTTTT.

This clone has only one observation. The rearrangement links TRBV7-2 to TRBJ2-7; 7 positions match TRBD1. Germline V CDR1 and CDR2: SGHTA, FQGNSA. The CDR3 is 15 amino acids. The V segment lost 5 bases and the J segment 5 bases; nucleotides outside the gene matches: 12. The CDR3 DNA is TGTGCCAGCAGCAGCCTTACAGGGGTTATAGACGAGCAGTACTTC. Its protein product is CASSSLTGVIDEQYF.

The V and J genes are TRBV5-4 and TRBJ2-2; 14 nucleotides agree with TRBD2. CDR1 and CDR2 (germline): SGHNT, YYREEE (reference sequence). This CDR3 spans 19 amino acids. The J segment lost 0 bases and the V segment lost 4 bases, leaving 8 bases of the junction unmatched. CDR3 region: CASSPVVTSGRANTGELFF. Here the CDR3 DNA reads TGTGCCAGCAGCCCGGTAGTGACTAGCGGGAGGGCGAACACCGGGGAGCTGTTTTTT.

This chain links TRBV7-8 with TRBJ2-2, with 7 nucleotides matching TRBD2. After removal of 7 bases from V and 4 bases from J, the junction contained 9 bases not matched to a gene. Germline CDR1 is SGHVS and CDR2 is FQNEAQ. This CDR3 is built from 15 residues. CDR3 bases: TGTGCCAGCAACCTAGCGGTGGCTAGCACCGGGGAGCTGTTTTTT. Translated, it gives CASNLAVASTGELFF.

This sequence joins TRBV5-1 and TRBJ2-5; 12 nucleotides align to TRBD2. The germline V gene has CDR1 SGHRS and CDR2 YFSETQ. The junction had 3 bases not matched to a gene; V was cut back by 4 bases and J by 5 bases. This CDR3 contains 14 residues. CDR3 residues: CASSIGTSGETQYF. CDR3 coding DNA: TGCGCCAGCAGCATAGGGACTAGCGGGGAGACCCAGTACTTC.

A few counts support this clone. This chain links TRBV7-2 with TRBJ1-5; 7 nucleotides match TRBD1. Germline CDR1 reads SGHTA; CDR2 reads FQGNSA. The CDR3 extends over 15 amino acids. Trimming removed 5 bases from V and 2 bases from J; junction bases left unmatched: 6. CDR3 sequence reads: CASSPDRAGNQPQHF. CDR3 nucleotides: TGTGCCAGCAGCCCAGACAGGGCCGGCAATCAGCCCCAGCATTTT.

The gene calls are TRBV18 and TRBJ2-1; TRBD2 agrees at 7 bases. CDR3 length: 16 residues. Germline CDR1 and CDR2: KGHSH and LQKENI. J gave up 3 bases and V 4 bases, and 9 bases lay outside the gene matches. The CDR3 loop reads CASSRSPSGRYNEQFF. The DNA for the CDR3 is TGTGCCAGCTCACGCTCCCCTAGCGGCCGCTACAATGAGCAGTTCTTC.

This clone was picked up one time. The rearrangement joins TRBV5-4 to TRBJ2-7; TRBD1 is a possible D gene (5 bases). The CDR3 runs 13 residues. The V end lost 2 bases, the J end lost 2 bases, and 8 bases lay between the germline ends. The germline CDR1 and CDR2 sequences are SGHNT and YYREEE (reference sequence). CDR3 sequence reads: CASSLGAAYEQYF. CDR3 sequence (DNA): TGTGCCAGCAGCTTAGGGGCTGCCTACGAGCAGTACTTC.

The V and J genes are TRBV7-6 and TRBJ1-1, with D possibly being TRBD1 (5 bases). CDR1 is SGHVS and CDR2 is FNYEAQ in the germline V gene. This CDR3 spans 14 amino acids. V was pared by 4 bases and J by 7 bases, with 16 bases between. This CDR3 is CASSSGSGGLEAFF. The CDR3 coding sequence is TGTGCCAGCAGCTCGGGATCCGGGGGTCTTGAAGCTTTCTTT.

The rearrangement uses TRBV15 and TRBJ2-5; TRBD2 aligns across 9 bases. TRBJ2-7 matches the DNA end more closely, so the J call is doubtful. There are 12 residues in the CDR3. CDR1 and CDR2 from the germline V gene are LNHNV and YYDKDF (reference sequence). In nucleotides, the CDR3 is TGTGCCACCTCTAGCGGGAATATCGAGCAGTACTTC. Translating gives CATSSGNIEQYF.

The table lists this clone with a count of one. The chain carries TRBV7-3 and TRBJ2-2; D possibly uses TRBD1 or TRBD2 (5 bases each). V shed 6 bases and J shed 4 bases, with 30 bases lying between them. This CDR3 has 20 amino acids. Germline values: CDR1 SGHTA, CDR2 FQGTGA. CDR3 nucleotide sequence: TGTGCCAGCAGGAAATGGGGGTCGGCCCCAGGGACGGTGGCCACCGGGGAGCTGTTTTTT. This gives the protein CASRKWGSAPGTVATGELFF.

The J gene is TRBJ2-7, the V gene TRBV5-1, with D hard to call. The CDR3 is made up of 14 amino acids. Trimming left V 5 bases short and J 3 bases short, with 15 bases between. Germline V lookup: CDR1 SGHRS, CDR2 YFSETQ. CDR3 protein: CASRVRLPIYEQYF. The CDR3 nucleotides read TGCGCCAGCAGGGTTAGGCTACCCATCTACGAGCAGTACTTC.

The V gene is TRBV11-2, the J gene TRBJ2-1, with D possibly matching TRBD1 (5 bases). The V and J ends lost 0 bases and 10 bases respectively, with 13 bases between them. This CDR3 spans 14 amino acids. The germline gives CDR1 SGHAT, CDR2 FQNNGV. CDR3 DNA sequence: TGTGCCAGCAGCTTAGATCTTCAGGGAAGGGAGCAGTTCTTC. Protein: CASSLDLQGREQFF. The full variable domain, rest sourced from reference TRBV11-2 and TRBJ2-1, is EAGVAQSPRYKIIEKRQSVAFWCNPISGHATLYWYQQILGQGPKLLIQFQNNGVVDDSQLPKDRFSAERLKGVDSTLKIQPAKLEDSAVYLCASSLDLQGREQFFGPGTRLTVL.

The rearrangement links TRBV7-8 to TRBJ1-3; 7 bases agree with TRBD1. V was clipped by 8 bases and J by 4 bases; unmatched bases: 5. Germline CDR1 and CDR2: SGHVS and FQNEAQ. The CDR3 spans 13 residues. This CDR3 reads CASGTGVGNTIYF. For the CDR3, the DNA is TGTGCCAGCGGCACAGGGGTGGGAAACACCATATATTTT.

V and J are TRBV5-4 and TRBJ1-1, with D uncertain. The length of the CDR3 is 13 residues. V lost 2 bases to trimming and J lost 4 bases, with 9 bases between them. Germline loops: CDR1 SGHNT, CDR2 YYREEE (reference sequence). The CDR3 region has the DNA TGTGCCAGCAGCTTTACAGAGGCCACTGAAGCTTTCTTT. Its translation is CASSFTEATEAFF.

This clone has more than one count but fewer than ten. The genes are TRBV27 and TRBJ2-7, with TRBD1 matching 9 bases. CDR1 is MNHEY and CDR2 is SMNVEV in the germline V gene (reference sequence). The trim removed 6 bases at V and 3 bases at J, leaving 3 bases unmatched. The CDR3 is made up of 13 amino acids. DNA for the CDR3: TGTGCCAGCAGGGGGACAGGGATCTACGAGCAGTACTTC. Its protein is CASRGTGIYEQYF.

The rearrangement uses TRBV20-1 and TRBJ1-3, with no clear D. The germline V and J ends were trimmed by 4 bases and 2 bases, with 3 bases remaining between them. Germline CDR1 reads DFQATT; CDR2 reads SNEGSKA (reference sequence). CDR3 length equals 11 residues. CDR3 sequence: CSATPGNTIYF. For the CDR3, the DNA is TGCAGTGCTACACCTGGAAACACCATATATTTT.

The genes are TRBV11-3 and TRBJ2-3; unclear D gene. This CDR3 is built from 13 residues. CDR1 is SGHNT, CDR2 YENEEA, per germline. With 0 bases removed from V and 10 bases from J, the gap between germline ends came to 11 bases. The CDR3 coding sequence is TGTGCCAGCAGCTTAGATAGGGAAGGTGCGCAGTATTTT. Protein sequence: CASSLDREGAQYF.

CDR3: CASSSEFKYEQYF. In nucleotides, the CDR3 is TGTGCCAGCAGCTCGGAATTCAAATACGAGCAGTACTTC. V is TRBV11-1 and J is TRBJ2-7; D gene unclear. V was clipped by 4 bases and J by 4 bases, with 11 bases between them. In germline, CDR1 is SGHAT, CDR2 FQDESV (reference sequence). This CDR3 contains 13 residues.

J is TRBJ2-6 and V is TRBV27; D could derive from TRBD1 or TRBD2 (5 bases each). Trimming left V 1 base short and J 0 bases short, with 7 bases between. CDR1 is MNHEY and CDR2 is SMNVEV in the germline V gene (reference sequence). The CDR3 has 16 residues. This CDR3 is CASSLWGTSGANVLTF. CDR3 nucleotides: TGTGCCAGCAGTTTATGGGGGACCTCTGGGGCCAACGTCCTGACTTTC.

The chain has TRBV6-5 and TRBJ1-1; D is possibly TRBD1 (5 bases). Germline V gives CDR1 MNHEY, CDR2 SVGAGI. This CDR3 is 15 amino acids long. The V end was cut by 2 bases, the J end by 0 bases, with 10 bases between. The CDR3 spells CASSYGDGLNTEAFF. As DNA, the CDR3 is TGTGCCAGCAGTTACGGGGACGGGTTGAACACTGAAGCTTTCTTT.

The V gene is TRBV5-4, the J gene TRBJ2-7; no firm D call. Germline assignment: CDR1 SGHNT and CDR2 YYREEE (reference sequence). The CDR3 has 13 amino acids. Trimming pared 4 bases from V and 0 bases from J, leaving 8 bases between. The CDR3 bases are TGTGCCAGCAGCCTGGACGGCTCCTACGAGCAGTACTTC. Amino acids: CASSLDGSYEQYF.

The chain couples TRBV5-4 to TRBJ2-5; 9 bases align to TRBD1. The CDR3 spans 15 residues. CDR1 and CDR2 from the germline V gene are SGHNT and YYREEE (reference sequence). The V gene end was trimmed by 2 bases and the J gene end by 2 bases; junction bases not matched to a gene: 4. The CDR3 here is CASSFDRGKQETQYF. The CDR3 DNA follows: TGTGCCAGCAGCTTCGACAGGGGGAAACAAGAGACCCAGTACTTC.

This clone was recorded only once. The chain carries TRBV28 and TRBJ2-1, with 10 bases matching TRBD2. The trim removed 1 base at V and 7 bases at J, leaving 19 bases unmatched. Germline assignment: CDR1 MDHEN and CDR2 SYDVKM. CDR3 length equals 20 residues. CDR3 in DNA: TGTGCCAGCAGTTTATTTTTAGGGTCGTTGGCTAGCGGGAGTCGGAATGAGCAGTTCTTC. Its protein product is CASSLFLGSLASGSRNEQFF.

The chain has TRBV11-2 and TRBJ2-3; no firm D call. This CDR3 is 15 amino acids long. Germline CDR1 SGHAT, CDR2 FQNNGV. V was shortened by 1 base and J by 2 bases, with 10 bases between the two germline ends. The CDR3 is CASSLAGRSTDTQYF. In DNA, the CDR3 is TGTGCCAGCAGCTTAGCCGGAAGGTCCACAGATACGCAGTATTTT.

The rearrangement links TRBV19 to TRBJ2-5, with D perhaps matching TRBD1 or TRBD2 (5 bases each). This CDR3 contains 13 residues. CDR1 LNHDA and CDR2 SQIVND come from the germline V gene (reference sequence). Trimming took 3 bases from V and 7 from J, leaving 12 bases between them. The CDR3 DNA sequence: TGTGCCAGTAGTATGGGGGTCCTTGGGACCCAGTACTTC. This gives the protein CASSMGVLGTQYF.

This chain connects TRBV2 to TRBJ2-7, with no clear D. Germline-derived CDR1 and CDR2 are SNHLY and FYNNEI. The CDR3 sequence is 10 residues long. Trimming took 6 bases from V and 3 from J, leaving 3 bases between them. The CDR3 DNA reads TGTGCCAGCAGGGACTACGAGCAGTACTTC. It is translated as CASRDYEQYF. Looking up the rest from reference TRBV2 and TRBJ2-7 gives the full variable domain: EPEVTQTPSHQVTQMGQEVILRCVPISNHLYFYWYRQILGQKVEFLVSFYNNEISEKSEIFDDQFSVERPDGSNFTLKIRSTKLEDSAMYFCASRDYEQYFGPGTRLTVT.

This chain uses TRBV6-6 with TRBJ2-5, with D uncertain. The CDR3 totals 15 residues. Trimming left V 5 bases short and J 2 bases short, with 15 bases between. The germline V gene encodes CDR1 MNHNY and CDR2 SVGAGI (reference sequence). In DNA, the CDR3 is TGTGCCAGCAGTCCGCGAAGGTTCCAACAAGAGACCCAGTACTTC. Its protein product is CASSPRRFQQETQYF.

The chain has TRBV7-9 and TRBJ2-4; D gene unclear. The CDR3 consists of 14 residues. In germline, CDR1 is SEHNR, CDR2 FQNEAQ (reference sequence). V was clipped by 3 bases and J by 16 bases, with 22 bases between them. The CDR3 sequence is CASSLWTQPGLVYF. The CDR3 bases are TGTGCCAGCAGCTTGTGGACGCAACCGGGCCTTGTCTACTTC.

The V gene is TRBV7-8, the J gene TRBJ1-6; 7 nucleotides align to TRBD1. The CDR3 spans 15 residues. Germline lookup yields CDR1 SGHVS and CDR2 FQNEAQ. V trimming: 4 bases; J trimming: 8 bases; junction bases outside the gene matches: 8. For the CDR3, the DNA is TGTGCCAGCAGCTCCCCAGGGGGTTTGGATTCACCCCTCCACTTT. Translated: CASSSPGGLDSPLHF. Filled out from reference TRBV7-8 and TRBJ1-6, the complete variable domain reads GAGVSQSPRYKVAKRGQDVALRCDPISGHVSLFWYQQALGQGPEFLTYFQNEAQLDKSGLPSDRFFAERPEGSVSTLKIQRTQQEDSAVYLCASSSPGGLDSPLHFGNGTRLTVT.

This clone came up once. The chain combines TRBV28 with TRBJ2-1; 7 nucleotides line up with TRBD2. The CDR3 runs to 12 residues. CDR1 and CDR2 from the germline V gene are MDHEN and SYDVKM. Trimming took 11 bases from V and 4 from J; bases not matched to a gene: 5. The DNA of the CDR3 is TGTGCCTCTGGCGGGAGTTACAATGAGCAGTTCTTC. Translating it yields CASGGSYNEQFF.

The chain has TRBV11-2 and TRBJ2-1; D is ambiguous. Germline V gene sequence: CDR1 SGHAT, CDR2 FQNNGV. V gave up 2 bases and J gave up 0 bases, with 14 bases separating them. The CDR3 covers 17 residues. The CDR3 DNA follows: TGTGCCAGCAGCTTATACTCCCGCAGGAGCTCCTACAATGAGCAGTTCTTC. It specifies CASSLYSRRSSYNEQFF.